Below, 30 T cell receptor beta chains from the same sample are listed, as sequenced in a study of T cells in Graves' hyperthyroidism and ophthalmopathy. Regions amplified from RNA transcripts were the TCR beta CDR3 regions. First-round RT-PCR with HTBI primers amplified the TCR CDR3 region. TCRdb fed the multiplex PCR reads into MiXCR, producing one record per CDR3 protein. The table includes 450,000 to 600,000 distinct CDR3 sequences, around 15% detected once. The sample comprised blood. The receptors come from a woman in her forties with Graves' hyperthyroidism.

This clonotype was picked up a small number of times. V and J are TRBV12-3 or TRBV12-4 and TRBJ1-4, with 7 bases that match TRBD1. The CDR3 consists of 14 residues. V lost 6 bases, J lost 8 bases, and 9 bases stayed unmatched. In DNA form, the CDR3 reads TGTGCCAGCAGGTACCGGGACAGCCAAGAAAAACTGTTTTTT. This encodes CASRYRDSQEKLFF.

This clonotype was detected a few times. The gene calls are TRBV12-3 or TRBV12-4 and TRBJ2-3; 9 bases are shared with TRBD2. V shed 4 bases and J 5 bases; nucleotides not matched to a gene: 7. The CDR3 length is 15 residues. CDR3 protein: CASSSQREVEDTQYF. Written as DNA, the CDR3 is TGTGCCAGCAGTTCACAGCGGGAGGTCGAAGATACGCAGTATTTT.

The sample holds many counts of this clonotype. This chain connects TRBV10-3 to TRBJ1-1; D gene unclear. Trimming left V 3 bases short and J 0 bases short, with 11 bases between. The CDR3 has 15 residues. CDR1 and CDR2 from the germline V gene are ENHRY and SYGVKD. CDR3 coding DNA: TGTGCCATCAGTGACAGCTATTCCATGAACACTGAAGCTTTCTTT. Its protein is CAISDSYSMNTEAFF.

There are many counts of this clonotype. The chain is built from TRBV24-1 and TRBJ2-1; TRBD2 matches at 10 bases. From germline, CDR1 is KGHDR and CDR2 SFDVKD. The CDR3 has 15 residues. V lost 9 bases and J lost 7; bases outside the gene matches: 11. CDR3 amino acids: CATALGLAGVNEQFF. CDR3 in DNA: TGTGCCACCGCCTTAGGGCTAGCGGGAGTGAATGAGCAGTTCTTC.

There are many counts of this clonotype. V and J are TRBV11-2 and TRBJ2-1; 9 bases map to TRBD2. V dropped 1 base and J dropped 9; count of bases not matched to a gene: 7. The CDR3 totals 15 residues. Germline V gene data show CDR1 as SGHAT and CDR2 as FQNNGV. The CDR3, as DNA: TGTGCCAGCAGCTTAGCACTAGCGGGTAATGTTGAGCAGTTCTTC. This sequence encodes CASSLALAGNVEQFF.

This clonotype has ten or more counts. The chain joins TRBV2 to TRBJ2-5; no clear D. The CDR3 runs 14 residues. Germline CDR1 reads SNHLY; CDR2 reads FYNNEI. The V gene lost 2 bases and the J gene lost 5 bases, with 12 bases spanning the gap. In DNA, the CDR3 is TGTGCCAGCAGTGAAACATGGGAAGGGGAGACCCAGTACTTC. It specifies CASSETWEGETQYF.

Here the CDR3 reads CASNDRASDTQYF. In DNA form, the CDR3 reads TGTGCCAGCAATGACAGGGCATCAGATACGCAGTATTTT. This rearrangement joins TRBV5-4 to TRBJ2-3; TRBD1 agrees at 7 bases. The trim removed 6 bases at V and 4 bases at J, leaving 5 bases unmatched. Germline V CDR1 and CDR2: SGHNT, YYREEE (reference sequence). This CDR3 spans 13 amino acids.

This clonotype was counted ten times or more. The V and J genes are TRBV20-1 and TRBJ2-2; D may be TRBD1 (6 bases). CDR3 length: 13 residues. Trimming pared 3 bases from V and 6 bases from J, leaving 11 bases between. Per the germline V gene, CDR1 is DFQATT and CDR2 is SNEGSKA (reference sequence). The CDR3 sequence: CSARSRGSGELFF. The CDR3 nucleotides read TGCAGTGCTAGGAGCAGGGGATCCGGGGAGCTGTTTTTT.

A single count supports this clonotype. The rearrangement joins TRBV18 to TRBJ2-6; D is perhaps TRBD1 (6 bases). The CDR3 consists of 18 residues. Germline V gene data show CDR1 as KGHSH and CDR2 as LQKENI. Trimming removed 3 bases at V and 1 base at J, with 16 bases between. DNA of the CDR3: TGTGCCAGCTCACCTCGACAGGTTCCAACTTCTGGGGCCAACGTCCTGACTTTC. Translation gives CASSPRQVPTSGANVLTF.

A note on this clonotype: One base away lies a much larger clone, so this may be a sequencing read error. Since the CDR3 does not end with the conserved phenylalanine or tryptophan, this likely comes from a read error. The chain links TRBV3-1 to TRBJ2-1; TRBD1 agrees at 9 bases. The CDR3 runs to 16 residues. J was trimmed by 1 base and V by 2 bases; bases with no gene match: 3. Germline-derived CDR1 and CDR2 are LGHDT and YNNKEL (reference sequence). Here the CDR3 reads CASSQPGQGSYNEQFL. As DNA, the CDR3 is TGTGCCAGCAGCCAACCGGGACAGGGTTCCTACAATGAGCAGTTCCTC.

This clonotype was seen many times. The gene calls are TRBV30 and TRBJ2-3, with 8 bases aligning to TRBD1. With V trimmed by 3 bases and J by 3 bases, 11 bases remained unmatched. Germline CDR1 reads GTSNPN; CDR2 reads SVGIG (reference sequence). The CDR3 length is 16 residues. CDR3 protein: CAWRAVRGRGTDTQYF. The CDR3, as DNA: TGTGCCTGGAGGGCCGTCAGGGGGCGCGGGACAGATACGCAGTATTTT.

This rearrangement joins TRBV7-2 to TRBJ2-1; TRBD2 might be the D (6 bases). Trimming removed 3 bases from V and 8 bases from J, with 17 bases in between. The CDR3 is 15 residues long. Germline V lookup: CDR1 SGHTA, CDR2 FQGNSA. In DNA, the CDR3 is TGTGCCAGCAGCTTCTTAGCGCGATCGGGGGATGAGCAGTTCTTC. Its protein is CASSFLARSGDEQFF.

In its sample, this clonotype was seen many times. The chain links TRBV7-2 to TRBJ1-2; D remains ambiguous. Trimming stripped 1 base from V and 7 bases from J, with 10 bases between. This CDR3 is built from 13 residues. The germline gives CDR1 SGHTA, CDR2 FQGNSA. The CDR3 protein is CASSLDPRGGYTF. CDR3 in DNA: TGTGCCAGCAGCTTAGATCCCCGGGGTGGCTACACCTTC.

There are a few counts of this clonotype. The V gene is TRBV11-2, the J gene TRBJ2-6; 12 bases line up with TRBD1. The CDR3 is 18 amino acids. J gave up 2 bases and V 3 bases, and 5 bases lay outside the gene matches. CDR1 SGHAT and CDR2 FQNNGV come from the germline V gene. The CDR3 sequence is CASSFRGQGAAGANVLTF. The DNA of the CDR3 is TGTGCCAGCAGCTTTAGGGGACAGGGGGCTGCTGGGGCCAACGTCCTGACTTTC.

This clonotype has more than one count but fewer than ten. This chain's CDR3 is CASSLDVYVTAKTYEQYF. The CDR3 region has the DNA TGTGCCAGCAGCTTAGATGTATATGTGACAGCGAAAACCTACGAGCAGTACTTC. This chain joins TRBV11-2 and TRBJ2-7; possible D gene TRBD1, 5 bases. V was shortened by 0 bases and J by 2 bases, with 20 bases between the two germline ends. Per the germline V gene, CDR1 is SGHAT and CDR2 is FQNNGV. CDR3 length equals 18 residues.

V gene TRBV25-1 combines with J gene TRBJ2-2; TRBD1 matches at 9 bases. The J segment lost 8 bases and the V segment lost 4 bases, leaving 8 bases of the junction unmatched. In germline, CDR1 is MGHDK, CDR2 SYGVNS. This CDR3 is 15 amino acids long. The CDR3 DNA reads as TGTGCCAGCAGTGGCGGGGACAGGGTGAAGGGGGAGCTGTTTTTT. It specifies CASSGGDRVKGELFF.

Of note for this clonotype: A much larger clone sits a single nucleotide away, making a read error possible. The CDR3 bases are TGTGCCTGGAGTGTCAGGGGGGAAGAGACCCAGTACTTC. It encodes CAWSVRGEETQYF. This chain uses TRBV30 with TRBJ2-5; maybe TRBD1 (7 bases). The CDR3 loop spans 13 amino acids. Per germline, CDR1 GTSNPN and CDR2 SVGIG (reference sequence). V lost 0 bases to trimming and J lost 3 bases, with 8 bases between them.

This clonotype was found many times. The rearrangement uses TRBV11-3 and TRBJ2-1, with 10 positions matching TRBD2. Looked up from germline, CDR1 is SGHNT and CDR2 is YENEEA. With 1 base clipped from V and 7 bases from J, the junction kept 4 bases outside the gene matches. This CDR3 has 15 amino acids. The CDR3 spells CASSLAQGLANEQFF. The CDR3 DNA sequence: TGTGCCAGCAGCTTAGCCCAGGGACTAGCGAATGAGCAGTTCTTC.

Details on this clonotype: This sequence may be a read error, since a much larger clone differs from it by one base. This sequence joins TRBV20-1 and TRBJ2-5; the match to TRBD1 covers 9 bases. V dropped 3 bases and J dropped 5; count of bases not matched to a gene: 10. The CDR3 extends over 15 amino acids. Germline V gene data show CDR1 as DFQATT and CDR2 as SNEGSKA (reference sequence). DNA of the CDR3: TGCAGTGCTAGTACGACCGGGACAGGGAAGGAGACCCAGTACTTC. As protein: CSASTTGTGKETQYF.

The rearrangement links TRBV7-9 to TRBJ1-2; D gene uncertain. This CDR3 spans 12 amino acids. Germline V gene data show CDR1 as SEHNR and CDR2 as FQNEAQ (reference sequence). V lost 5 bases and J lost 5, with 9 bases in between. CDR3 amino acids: CASSRPLYGYTF. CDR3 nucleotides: TGTGCCAGCAGCAGACCCCTTTATGGCTACACCTTC.

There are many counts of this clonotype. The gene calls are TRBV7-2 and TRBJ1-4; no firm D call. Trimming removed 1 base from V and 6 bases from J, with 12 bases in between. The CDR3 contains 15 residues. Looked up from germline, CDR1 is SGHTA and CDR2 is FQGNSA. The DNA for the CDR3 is TGTGCCAGCAGCTTAGAGGGAGCCAGTTATGAAAAACTGTTTTTT. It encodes CASSLEGASYEKLFF.

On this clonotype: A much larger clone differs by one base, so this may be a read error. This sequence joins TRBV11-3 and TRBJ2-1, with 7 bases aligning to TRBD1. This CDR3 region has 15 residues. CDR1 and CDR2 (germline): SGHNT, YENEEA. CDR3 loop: CASSSQGKSYNEQSF. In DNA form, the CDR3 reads TGTGCCAGCAGCTCACAGGGGAAGTCCTACAATGAGCAGTCCTTC.

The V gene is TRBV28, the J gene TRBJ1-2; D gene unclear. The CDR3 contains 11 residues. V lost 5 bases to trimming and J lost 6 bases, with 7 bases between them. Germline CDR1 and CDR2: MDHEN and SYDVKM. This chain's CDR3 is CASSLRHGYTF. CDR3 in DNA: TGTGCCAGCAGTCTCCGCCATGGCTACACCTTC.

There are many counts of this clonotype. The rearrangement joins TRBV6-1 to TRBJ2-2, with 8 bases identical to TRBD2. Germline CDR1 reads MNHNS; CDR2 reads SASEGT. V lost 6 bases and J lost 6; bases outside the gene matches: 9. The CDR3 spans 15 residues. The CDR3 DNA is TGTGCCAGCAGACCGGGACTAGGGAAGCCCGGGGAGCTGTTTTTT. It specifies CASRPGLGKPGELFF.

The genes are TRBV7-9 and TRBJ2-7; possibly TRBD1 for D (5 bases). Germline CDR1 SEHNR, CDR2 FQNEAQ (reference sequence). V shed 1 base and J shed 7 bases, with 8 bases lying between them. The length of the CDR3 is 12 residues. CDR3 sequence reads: CASSLEGPEQYF. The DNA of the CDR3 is TGTGCCAGCAGCTTAGAGGGGCCTGAGCAGTACTTC.

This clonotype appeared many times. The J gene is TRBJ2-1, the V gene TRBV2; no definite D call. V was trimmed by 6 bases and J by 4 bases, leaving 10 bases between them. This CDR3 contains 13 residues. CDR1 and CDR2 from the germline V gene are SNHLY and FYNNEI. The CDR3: CASRNTDYNEQFF. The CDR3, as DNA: TGTGCCAGCAGGAACACCGATTACAATGAGCAGTTCTTC.

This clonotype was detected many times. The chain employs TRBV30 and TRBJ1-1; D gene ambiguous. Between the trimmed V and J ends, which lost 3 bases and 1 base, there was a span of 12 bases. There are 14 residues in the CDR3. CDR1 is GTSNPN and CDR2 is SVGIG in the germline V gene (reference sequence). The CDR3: CAWSTRAANTEAFF. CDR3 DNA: TGTGCCTGGAGCACGAGGGCAGCGAACACTGAAGCTTTCTTT. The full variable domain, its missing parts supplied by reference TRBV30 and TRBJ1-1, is SQTIHQWPATLVQPVGSPLSLECTVEGTSNPNLYWYRQAAGRGLQLLFYSVGIGQISSEVPQNLSASRPQDRQFILSSKKLLLSDSGFYLCAWSTRAANTEAFFGQGTRLTVV.

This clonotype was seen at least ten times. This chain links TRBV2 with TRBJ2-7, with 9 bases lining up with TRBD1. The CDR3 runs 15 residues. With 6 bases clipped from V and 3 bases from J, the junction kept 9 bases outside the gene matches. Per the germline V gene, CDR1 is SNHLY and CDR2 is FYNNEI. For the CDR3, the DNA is TGTGCCAGCAGCCACGACAGGGGGATCGGCTACGAGCAGTACTTC. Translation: CASSHDRGIGYEQYF.

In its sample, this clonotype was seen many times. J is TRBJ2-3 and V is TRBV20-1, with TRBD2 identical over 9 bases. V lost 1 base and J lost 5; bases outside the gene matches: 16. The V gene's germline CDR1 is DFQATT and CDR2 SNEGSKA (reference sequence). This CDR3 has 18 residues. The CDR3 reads CSARVFVAGARGGDTQYF. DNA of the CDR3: TGCAGTGCTAGAGTTTTCGTAGCGGGAGCGAGGGGGGGAGATACGCAGTATTTT.

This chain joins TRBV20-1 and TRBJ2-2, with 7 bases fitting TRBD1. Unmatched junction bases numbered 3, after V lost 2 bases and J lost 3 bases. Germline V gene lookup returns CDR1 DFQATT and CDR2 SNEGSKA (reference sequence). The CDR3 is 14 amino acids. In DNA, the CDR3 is TGCAGTGCTAGAAACCAGGGGGACACCGGGGAGCTGTTTTTT. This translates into CSARNQGDTGELFF.